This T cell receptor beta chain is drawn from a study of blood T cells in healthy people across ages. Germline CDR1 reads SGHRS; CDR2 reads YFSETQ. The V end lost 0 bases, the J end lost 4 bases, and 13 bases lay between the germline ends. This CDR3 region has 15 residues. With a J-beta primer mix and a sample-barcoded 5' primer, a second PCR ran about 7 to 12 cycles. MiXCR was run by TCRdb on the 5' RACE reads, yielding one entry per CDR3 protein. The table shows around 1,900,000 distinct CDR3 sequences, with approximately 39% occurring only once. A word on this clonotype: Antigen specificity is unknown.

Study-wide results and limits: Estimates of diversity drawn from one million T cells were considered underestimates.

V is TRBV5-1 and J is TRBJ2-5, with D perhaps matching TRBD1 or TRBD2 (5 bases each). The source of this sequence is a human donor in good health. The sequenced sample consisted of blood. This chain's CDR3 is CASSLAGTDGETQYF. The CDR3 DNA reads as TGCGCCAGCAGCTTGGCGGGGACGGACGGAGAGACCCAGTACTTC. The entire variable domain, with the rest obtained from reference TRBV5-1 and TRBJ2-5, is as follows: KAGVTQTPRYLIKTRGQQVTLSCSPISGHRSVSWYQQTPGQGLQFLFEYFSETQRNKGNFPGRFSGRQFSNSRSEMNVSTLELGDSALYLCASSLAGTDGETQYFGPGTRLLVL.